The clone carrying this T cell receptor (beta chain) shows up as medium-sized by frequency. This sample is part of a study of T cell clusters in autoimmune cytopenias. Each sample's input was about 270 ng genomic DNA, about 38,000 genome equivalents. One tube held mixed TRB-A and TRB-B primer pools for touch-down PCR. From its re-call of the multiplex PCR reads, TCRdb lists each CDR3 protein once, without DNA. The table gives 1,200 or so distinct CDR3 sequences; the top ten clones make up about 28% of it. The CDR3 has 13 amino acids. The germline V gene encodes CDR1 MDHEN and CDR2 SYDVKM. This receptor was taken from a human donor with an autoimmune cytopenia or autoimmune hepatitis (not recorded which). The chain employs TRBV28 and TRBJ1-2; TCRdb names TRBD1, which stays unverified in the absence of DNA. Source material: peripheral blood. The CDR3 sequence: CASSSGQGGGYTF.